The T cell receptor beta chain under discussion was sequenced for a study of CD8 T cells in Susac syndrome. Random hexamers were used to reverse transcribe the RNA input (roughly 0.5 to 1 ug). TCRdb re-derived calls from the immunoSEQ multiplex PCR reads in MiXCR, one entry per CDR3 protein. Among 110,000 or so distinct CDR3 sequences, about nine tenths were seen once, and the ten largest hold around 0.14%. This clonotype was obtained from a human donor in good health. Sequenced sample: CD4+ T cells from PBMCs.

The CDR3 bases are TGCAGTGCTCCCCTGGGGGGTACGCAGTATTTT. Translating it yields CSAPLGGTQYF. This chain connects TRBV20-1 to TRBJ2-3; TRBD2 might be the D (6 bases). V was clipped by 5 bases and J by 8 bases, with 11 bases between them. CDR1 and CDR2 (germline): DFQATT, SNEGSKA (reference sequence). This CDR3 comprises 11 residues.